These T cell receptor beta chains were read from a single sample in a study of blood T cell repertoires in COVID-19. Clones were sequenced by immunoSEQ multiplex PCR, and TCRdb holds only the in-frame ones, with some missing. The sample shows under 65,000 clones, about 80% of them seen only once. The sample consisted of peripheral blood. The receptors here all came from a woman aged 55 to 70 with acute or convalescent COVID-19. CDR3s include the opening cysteine and the closing phenylalanine or tryptophan. Each record gives: V gene, J gene, clone size, D gene, CDR3 DNA, CDR3 protein. D genes are given only for firm matches. For some rows the clone size is stated as once, few or many, or as a class when expanded; others skip it.

V: TRBV5-4; J: TRBJ1-2; size: -; D: TRBD1; DNA: TGTGCCAGCAGCTTGGGACAGGGTGGGAGACGCTACACCTTC; CDR3: CASSLGQGGRRYTF
V: TRBV19; J: TRBJ1-2; size: -; D: TRBD1; DNA: TGTGCCAGTCGGACAGGGGGCGGCTATGGCTACACCTTC; CDR3: CASRTGGGYGYTF
V: TRBV19; J: TRBJ1-1; size: -; D: -; DNA: TGTGCCAGTAGTGGACAGTCGCTTGGTGCTTTCTTT; CDR3: CASSGQSLGAFF
V: TRBV2; J: TRBJ2-1; size: -; D: -; DNA: TGTGCCAGCAGTGCGGGACACCCCTCCTACAATGGGCAGTTCTTC; CDR3: CASSAGHPSYNGQFF
V: TRBV15; J: TRBJ2-3; size: once; D: TRBD2; DNA: TGTGCCACCAGCATACGACCGTCGGGGGGGCCAGATACGCAGTATTTT; CDR3: CATSIRPSGGPDTQYF
V: TRBV27; J: TRBJ2-7; size: -; D: -; DNA: TGTGCCAGCAGTTTTCAAGGACAGCCGTCCTACGAGCAGTACTTC; CDR3: CASSFQGQPSYEQYF
V: TRBV13; J: TRBJ2-7; size: -; D: -; DNA: TGTGCCAGCAGCGTTAGCGGCATGAGGTACGAGCAGTACTTC; CDR3: CASSVSGMRYEQYF
V: TRBV5-4; J: TRBJ2-7; size: -; D: TRBD2; DNA: TGTGCCAGCAGCTTGTGGAGCGGGGCCGAGCAGTACTTC; CDR3: CASSLWSGAEQYF
V: TRBV7-2; J: TRBJ1-2; size: -; D: TRBD1; DNA: TGTGCCAGCAGCTCGACCGGGACAGGGAATGGCTACACCTTC; CDR3: CASSSTGTGNGYTF
V: TRBV18; J: TRBJ1-4; size: -; D: -; DNA: TGTGCCAGCTCACCACGCCAGCGTGATGAAAAACTGTTTTTT; CDR3: CASSPRQRDEKLFF
V: TRBV7-8; J: TRBJ1-2; size: -; D: TRBD1; DNA: TGTGCCAGCAGCCTAGAGGGACAGGGGACAACTAACTATGGCTACACCTTC; CDR3: CASSLEGQGTTNYGYTF
V: TRBV9; J: TRBJ1-3; size: few; D: -; DNA: TGTGCCAGCAGCGTAGATCTGGGAGCATCCACCGGAAACACCATATATTTT; CDR3: CASSVDLGASTGNTIYF
V: TRBV12-5; J: TRBJ2-7; size: -; D: -; DNA: TGTGCTAGTGGTTTGGTAGTAAGGGGGAATGTCGGCTACGAGCAGTACTTC; CDR3: CASGLVVRGNVGYEQYF
V: TRBV27; J: TRBJ1-2; size: -; D: TRBD1; DNA: TGTGCCAGCAGTTTCCCAGGGGGTGGTTACACCTTC; CDR3: CASSFPGGGYTF
V: TRBV12-5; J: TRBJ1-2; size: -; D: -; DNA: TGTGCTAGTGGTCCGGGTATGGAGGGCTACACCTTC; CDR3: CASGPGMEGYTF
V: TRBV18; J: TRBJ1-3; size: -; D: -; DNA: TGTGCCAGCTCACCGCGTCCAGGGGCGTATGGAAACACCATATATTTT; CDR3: CASSPRPGAYGNTIYF
V: TRBV6-2/TRBV6-3; J: TRBJ1-1; size: once; D: -; DNA: TGTGCCAGCAGTTACGGGCCCGGAGGTCGCACTGAAGCTTTCTTT; CDR3: CASSYGPGGRTEAFF
V: TRBV11-2; J: TRBJ1-5; size: -; D: TRBD1; DNA: TGTGCCAGCAGACACTGGGACAGTAGCAATCAGCCCCAGCATTTT; CDR3: CASRHWDSSNQPQHF
V: TRBV3-1/TRBV3-2; J: TRBJ1-2; size: -; D: TRBD1; DNA: TGTGCCAGCAGCCAAGATCTTGGGACAGGGAAGTATGGCTACACCTTC; CDR3: CASSQDLGTGKYGYTF
V: TRBV5-8; J: TRBJ2-7; size: -; D: -; DNA: TGTGCCAGCAGTCCCGGGACATTCAGCTCCTACGAGCAGTACTTC; CDR3: CASSPGTFSSYEQYF
V: TRBV2; J: TRBJ2-7; size: -; D: TRBD2; DNA: TGTGCCAGCGAGCGGCGCACGGGGGGCTCCTACGAGCAGTACTTC; CDR3: CASERRTGGSYEQYF
V: TRBV7-2; J: TRBJ1-4; size: once; D: TRBD1; DNA: TGTGCCAGCAGCTCGGACAGGGGTGGTGAAAAACTGTTTTTT; CDR3: CASSSDRGGEKLFF
V: TRBV3-1/TRBV3-2; J: TRBJ1-6; size: -; D: -; DNA: TGTGCCAGCAGCTCCCGGGGGAGCTCCTATAATTCACCCCTCCACTTT; CDR3: CASSSRGSSYNSPLHF
V: TRBV2; J: TRBJ1-1; size: -; D: -; DNA: TGTGCCAGCAGGAGGGACACCTTAAACACTGAAGCTTTCTTT; CDR3: CASRRDTLNTEAFF
V: TRBV7-9; J: TRBJ2-3; size: -; D: TRBD2; DNA: TGTGCCAGCAGCTTAGTACTAGCGGGGGCCAGCACAGATACGCAGTATTTT; CDR3: CASSLVLAGASTDTQYF
V: TRBV4-1; J: TRBJ2-7; size: -; D: -; DNA: TGCGCCAGCAGCCAAACAACCTACGAGCAGTACTTC; CDR3: CASSQTTYEQYF
V: TRBV21-1; J: TRBJ2-3; size: -; D: -; DNA: TGTGCCAGCAGGTTCAATGTGACTAAGTATAGTAGAGATACGCAGTATTTT; CDR3: CASRFNVTKYSRDTQYF
V: TRBV7-9; J: TRBJ1-2; size: -; D: TRBD1; DNA: TGTGCCAGCAGCCCCGAGAGGACAGGGCTAGGTGGCTACACCTTC; CDR3: CASSPERTGLGGYTF
V: TRBV6-5; J: TRBJ2-1; size: -; D: -; DNA: TGTGCCAGCGGAACAGGGTGGGACGGGCAGTTCTTC; CDR3: CASGTGWDGQFF